This T cell receptor beta chain was identified during a study of Ad26.COV2.S vaccination and SARS-CoV-2 variants. Sequencing was performed with immunoSEQ multiplex PCR; in TCRdb, only in-frame clones are kept and a portion is missing. The top ten clones hold under 2.5% of a sample with more than 300,000 clones, just under 85% of them seen once. Treatment here: around 19 received Ad26.COV2.S at low or high dose, single or two shots; several received placebo; per-sample allocation not given. After the first vaccine or placebo injection, samples were drawn on day 63. The germline gives CDR1 KGHSH, CDR2 LQKENI. CDR3 size: 12 residues. Trimming pared 2 bases from V and 6 bases from J, leaving 7 bases between.

The gene calls are TRBV18 and TRBJ1-2, with D tentatively TRBD1 (5 bases). The specimen comprised peripheral blood, sampled in a trial of Ad26.COV2.S vaccine versus placebo. This TCR was sampled from a person aged 18-65 years who received the Ad26.COV2.S COVID-19 vaccine or a placebo. As DNA, the CDR3 is TGTGCCAGCTCACCAGGGGCGAATGGCTACACCTTC. This encodes CASSPGANGYTF.